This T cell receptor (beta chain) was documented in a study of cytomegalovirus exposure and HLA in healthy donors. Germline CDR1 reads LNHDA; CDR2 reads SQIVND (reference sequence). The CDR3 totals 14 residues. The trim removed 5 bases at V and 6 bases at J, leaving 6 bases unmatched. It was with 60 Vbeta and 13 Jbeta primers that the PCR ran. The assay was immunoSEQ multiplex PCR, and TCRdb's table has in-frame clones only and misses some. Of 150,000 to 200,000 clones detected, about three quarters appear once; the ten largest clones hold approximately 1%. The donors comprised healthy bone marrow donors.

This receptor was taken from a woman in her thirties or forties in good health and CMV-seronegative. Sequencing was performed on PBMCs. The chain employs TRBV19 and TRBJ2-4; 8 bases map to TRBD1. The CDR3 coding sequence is TGTGCCAGTAGTTTCAGGGGGCGGGCAAACATTCAGTACTTC. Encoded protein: CASSFRGRANIQYF.